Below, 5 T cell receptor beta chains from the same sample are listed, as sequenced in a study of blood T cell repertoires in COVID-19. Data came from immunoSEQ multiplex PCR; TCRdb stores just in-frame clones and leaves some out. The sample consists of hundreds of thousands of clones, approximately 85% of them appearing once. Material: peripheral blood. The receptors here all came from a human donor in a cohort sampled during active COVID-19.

DNA of the CDR3: TGTGCCTGGGGACATTCGAACACTGAAGCTTTCTTT. This gives the protein CAWGHSNTEAFF. This rearrangement joins TRBV30 to TRBJ1-1; possibly TRBD1 for D (5 bases). CDR3 length: 12 amino acids. The germline V gene has CDR1 GTSNPN and CDR2 SVGIG (reference sequence). Trimming cost V 5 bases and J 1 base, with 8 bases left between them.

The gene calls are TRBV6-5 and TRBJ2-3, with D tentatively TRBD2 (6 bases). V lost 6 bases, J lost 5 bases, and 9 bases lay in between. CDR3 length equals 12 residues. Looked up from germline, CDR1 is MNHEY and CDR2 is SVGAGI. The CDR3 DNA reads TGTGCCAGCAGGGAGGGTGGAGATACGCAGTATTTT. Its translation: CASREGGDTQYF.

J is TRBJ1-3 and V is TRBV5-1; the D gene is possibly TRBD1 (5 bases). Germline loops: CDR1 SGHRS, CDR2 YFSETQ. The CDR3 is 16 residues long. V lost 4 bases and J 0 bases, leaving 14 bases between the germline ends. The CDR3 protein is CASSPPDRPSGNTIYF. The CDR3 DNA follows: TGCGCCAGCAGCCCCCCCGACAGACCCTCTGGAAACACCATATATTTT.

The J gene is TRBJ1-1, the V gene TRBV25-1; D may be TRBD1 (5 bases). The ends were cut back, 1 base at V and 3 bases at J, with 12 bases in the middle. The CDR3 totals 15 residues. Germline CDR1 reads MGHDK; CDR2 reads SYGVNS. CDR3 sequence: CASSEWGRTYTEAFF. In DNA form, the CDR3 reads TGTGCCAGCAGTGAATGGGGCAGGACGTACACTGAAGCTTTCTTT.

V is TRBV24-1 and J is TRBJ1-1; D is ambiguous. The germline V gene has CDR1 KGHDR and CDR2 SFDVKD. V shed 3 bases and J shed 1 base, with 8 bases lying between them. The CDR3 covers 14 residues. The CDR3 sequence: CATSDGQTNTEAFF. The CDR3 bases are TGTGCCACCAGTGATGGGCAGACGAACACTGAAGCTTTCTTT.